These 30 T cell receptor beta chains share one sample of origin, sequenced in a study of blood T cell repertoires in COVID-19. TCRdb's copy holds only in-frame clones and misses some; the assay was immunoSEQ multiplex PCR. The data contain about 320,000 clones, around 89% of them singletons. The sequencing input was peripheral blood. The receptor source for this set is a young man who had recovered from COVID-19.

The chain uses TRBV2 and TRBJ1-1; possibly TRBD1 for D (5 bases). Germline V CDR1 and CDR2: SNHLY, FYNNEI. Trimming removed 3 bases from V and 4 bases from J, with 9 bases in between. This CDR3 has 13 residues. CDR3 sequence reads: CASSEVGGTEAFF. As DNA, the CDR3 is TGTGCCAGCAGTGAGGTCGGGGGCACTGAAGCTTTCTTT.

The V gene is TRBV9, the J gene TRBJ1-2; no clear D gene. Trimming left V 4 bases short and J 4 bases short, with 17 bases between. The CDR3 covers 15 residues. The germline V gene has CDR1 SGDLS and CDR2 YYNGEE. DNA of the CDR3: TGTGCCAGCAGCCCCCCGGCGGTCCCCACCTATGGCTACACCTTC. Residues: CASSPPAVPTYGYTF.

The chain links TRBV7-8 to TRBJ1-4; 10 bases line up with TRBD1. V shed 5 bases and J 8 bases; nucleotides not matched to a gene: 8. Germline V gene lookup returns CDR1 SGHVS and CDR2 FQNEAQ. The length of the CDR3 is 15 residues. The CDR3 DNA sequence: TGTGCCAGCAGCCCTAGGGGACAGGGGCCCGAAAAACTGTTTTTT. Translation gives CASSPRGQGPEKLFF.

The CDR3 protein is CASSENPWQGLSNQPQHF. DNA for the CDR3: TGTGCCAGCAGTGAAAACCCGTGGCAGGGGCTGAGCAATCAGCCCCAGCATTTT. The rearrangement uses TRBV6-1 and TRBJ1-5; a weak D match, TRBD1 (6 bases). Trimming cost V 2 bases and J 1 base, with 18 bases left between them. Germline loops: CDR1 MNHNS, CDR2 SASEGT. The CDR3 spans 18 residues.

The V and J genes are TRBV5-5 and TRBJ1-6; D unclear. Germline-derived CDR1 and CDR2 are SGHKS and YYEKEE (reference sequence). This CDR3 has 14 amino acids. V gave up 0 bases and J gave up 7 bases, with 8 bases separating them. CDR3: CASSLVGLNSPLHF. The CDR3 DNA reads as TGTGCCAGCAGCTTGGTTGGCTTGAATTCACCCCTCCACTTT. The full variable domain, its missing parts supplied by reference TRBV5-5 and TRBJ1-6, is DAGVTQSPTHLIKTRGQQVTLRCSPISGHKSVSWYQQVLGQGPQFIFQYYEKEERGRGNFPDRFSARQFPNYSSELNVNALLLGDSALYLCASSLVGLNSPLHFGNGTRLTVT.

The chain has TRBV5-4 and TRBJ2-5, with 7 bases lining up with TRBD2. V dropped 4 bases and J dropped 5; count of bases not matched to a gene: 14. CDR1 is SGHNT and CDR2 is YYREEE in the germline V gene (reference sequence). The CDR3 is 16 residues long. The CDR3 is CASSPGQRGGYETQYF. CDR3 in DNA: TGTGCCAGCAGCCCCGGGCAGCGGGGAGGCTACGAGACCCAGTACTTC.

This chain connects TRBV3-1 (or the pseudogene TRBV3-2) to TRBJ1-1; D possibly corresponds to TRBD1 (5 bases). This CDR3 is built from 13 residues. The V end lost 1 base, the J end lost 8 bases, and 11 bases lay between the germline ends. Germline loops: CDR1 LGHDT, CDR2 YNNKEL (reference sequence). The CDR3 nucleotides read TGTGCCAGCAGCCAAGTGAATACAGGCGAAGCTTTCTTT. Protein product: CASSQVNTGEAFF.

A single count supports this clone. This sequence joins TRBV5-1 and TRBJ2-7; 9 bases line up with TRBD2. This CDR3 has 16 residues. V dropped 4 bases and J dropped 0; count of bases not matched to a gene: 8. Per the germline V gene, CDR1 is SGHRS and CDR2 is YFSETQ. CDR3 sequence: CASSPGLAGDSYEQYF. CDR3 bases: TGCGCCAGCAGCCCGGGCTTAGCGGGAGACTCCTACGAGCAGTACTTC. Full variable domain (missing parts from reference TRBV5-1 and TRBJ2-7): KAGVTQTPRYLIKTRGQQVTLSCSPISGHRSVSWYQQTPGQGLQFLFEYFSETQRNKGNFPGRFSGRQFSNSRSEMNVSTLELGDSALYLCASSPGLAGDSYEQYFGPGTRLTVT.

DNA for the CDR3: TGCGCCAGCAGTTCCGGGACTAGTGACGAGCTGTTTTTT. Translated: CASSSGTSDELFF. The chain recombines TRBV5-1 with TRBJ2-2; 8 bases agree with TRBD2. From germline, CDR1 is SGHRS and CDR2 YFSETQ. J lost 11 bases, V lost 5 bases, and 8 bases had no gene match. CDR3 length: 13 residues.

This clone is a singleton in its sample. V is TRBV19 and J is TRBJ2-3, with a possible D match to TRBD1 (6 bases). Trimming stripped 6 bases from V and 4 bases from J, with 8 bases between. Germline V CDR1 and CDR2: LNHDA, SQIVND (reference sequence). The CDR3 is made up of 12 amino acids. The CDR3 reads CASSPGADTQYF. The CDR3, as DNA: TGTGCCAGTAGCCCAGGGGCAGATACGCAGTATTTT.

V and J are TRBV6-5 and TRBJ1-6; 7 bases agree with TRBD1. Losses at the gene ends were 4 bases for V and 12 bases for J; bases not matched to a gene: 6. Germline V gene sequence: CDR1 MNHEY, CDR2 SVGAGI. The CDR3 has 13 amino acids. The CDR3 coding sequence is TGTGCCAGCAGTTCAGACAGGGCTCAACCCCTCCACTTT. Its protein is CASSSDRAQPLHF.

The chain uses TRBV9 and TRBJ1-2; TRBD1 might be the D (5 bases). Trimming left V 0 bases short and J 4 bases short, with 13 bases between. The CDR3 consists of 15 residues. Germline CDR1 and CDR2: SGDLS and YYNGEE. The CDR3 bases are TGTGCCAGCAGCGTAGCTGGGGCGGCTAGCTATGGCTACACCTTC. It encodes CASSVAGAASYGYTF.

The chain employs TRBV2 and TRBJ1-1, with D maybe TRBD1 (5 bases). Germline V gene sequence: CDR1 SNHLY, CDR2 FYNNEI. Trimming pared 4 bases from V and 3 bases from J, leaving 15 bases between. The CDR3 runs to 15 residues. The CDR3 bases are TGTGCCAGCAGTGGCAGCCTGGGGACTTACACTGAAGCTTTCTTT. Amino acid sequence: CASSGSLGTYTEAFF.

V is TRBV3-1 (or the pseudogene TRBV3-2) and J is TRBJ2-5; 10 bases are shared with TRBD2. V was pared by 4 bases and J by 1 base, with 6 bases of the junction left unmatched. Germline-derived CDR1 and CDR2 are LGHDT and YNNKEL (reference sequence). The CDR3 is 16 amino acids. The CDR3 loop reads CASSRGLAGVQETQYF. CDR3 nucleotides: TGTGCCAGCAGCCGGGGGCTAGCGGGGGTCCAAGAGACCCAGTACTTC.

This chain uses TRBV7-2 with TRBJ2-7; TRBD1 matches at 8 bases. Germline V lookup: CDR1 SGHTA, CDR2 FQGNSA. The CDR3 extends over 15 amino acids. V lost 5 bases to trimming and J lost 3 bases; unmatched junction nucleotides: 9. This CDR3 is CASSPPGQGFYEQYF. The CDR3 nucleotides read TGTGCCAGCAGCCCCCCCGGACAGGGCTTCTACGAGCAGTACTTC.

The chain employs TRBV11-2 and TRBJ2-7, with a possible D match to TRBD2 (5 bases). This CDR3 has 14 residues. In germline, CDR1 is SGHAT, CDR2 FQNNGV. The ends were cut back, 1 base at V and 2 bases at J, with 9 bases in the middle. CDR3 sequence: CASSLGGLPYEQYF. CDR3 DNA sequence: TGTGCCAGCAGCTTAGGCGGGCTACCCTACGAGCAGTACTTC.

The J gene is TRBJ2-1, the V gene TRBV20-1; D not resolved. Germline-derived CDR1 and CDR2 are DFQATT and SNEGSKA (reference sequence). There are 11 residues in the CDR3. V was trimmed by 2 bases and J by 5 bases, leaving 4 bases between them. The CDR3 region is CSARSDNEQFF. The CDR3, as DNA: TGCAGTGCTAGATCGGACAATGAGCAGTTCTTC.

CDR3 sequence: CASQPQGQTTDTQYF. In DNA form, the CDR3 reads TGCGCCAGCCAACCCCAGGGTCAAACCACAGATACGCAGTATTTT. The V call is TRBV5-1, the J call TRBJ2-3; possibly TRBD1 for D (5 bases). The CDR3 covers 15 residues. The germline CDR1 and CDR2 sequences are SGHRS and YFSETQ. Between the trimmed V and J ends, which lost 7 bases and 2 bases, there was a span of 17 bases. Full variable domain (outside the CDR3, taken from reference TRBV5-1 and TRBJ2-3): KAGVTQTPRYLIKTRGQQVTLSCSPISGHRSVSWYQQTPGQGLQFLFEYFSETQRNKGNFPGRFSGRQFSNSRSEMNVSTLELGDSALYLCASQPQGQTTDTQYFGPGTRLTVL.

In DNA form, the CDR3 reads TGTGCCAGCAGCTTCGCGGGCACTGAAGCTTTCTTT. Translation: CASSFAGTEAFF. This chain joins TRBV7-2 and TRBJ1-1; D call uncertain. The CDR3 is 12 residues long. CDR1 and CDR2 from the germline V gene are SGHTA and FQGNSA. The V end lost 3 bases, the J end lost 4 bases, and 6 bases lay between the germline ends.

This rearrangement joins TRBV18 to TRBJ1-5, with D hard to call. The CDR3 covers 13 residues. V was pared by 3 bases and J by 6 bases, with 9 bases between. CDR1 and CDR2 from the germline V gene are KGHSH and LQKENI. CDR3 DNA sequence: TGTGCCAGCTCACCCCTCGAGGGTCAGCCCCAGCATTTT. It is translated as CASSPLEGQPQHF.

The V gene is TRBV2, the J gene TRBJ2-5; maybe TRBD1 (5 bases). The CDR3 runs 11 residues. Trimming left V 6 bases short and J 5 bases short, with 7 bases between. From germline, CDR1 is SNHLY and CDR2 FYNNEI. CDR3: CASRTVETQYF. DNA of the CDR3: TGTGCCAGCAGGACAGTTGAGACCCAGTACTTC.

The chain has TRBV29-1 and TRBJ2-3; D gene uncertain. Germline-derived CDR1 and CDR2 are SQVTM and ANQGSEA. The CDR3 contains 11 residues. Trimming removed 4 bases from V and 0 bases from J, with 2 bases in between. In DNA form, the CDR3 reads TGCAGCGTTGCGAGCACAGATACGCAGTATTTT. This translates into CSVASTDTQYF.

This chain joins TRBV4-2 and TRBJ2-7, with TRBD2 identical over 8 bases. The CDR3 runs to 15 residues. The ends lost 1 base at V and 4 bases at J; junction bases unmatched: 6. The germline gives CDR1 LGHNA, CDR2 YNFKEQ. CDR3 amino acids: CASSQVGGDKYEQYF. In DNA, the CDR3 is TGTGCCAGCAGCCAAGTCGGGGGGGACAAGTACGAGCAGTACTTC.

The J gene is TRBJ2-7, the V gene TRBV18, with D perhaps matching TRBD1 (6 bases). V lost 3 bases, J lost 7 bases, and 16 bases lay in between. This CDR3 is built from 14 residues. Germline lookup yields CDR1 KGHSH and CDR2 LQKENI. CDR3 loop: CASSPGQGWREQYF. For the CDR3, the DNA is TGTGCCAGCTCACCCGGGCAGGGGTGGAGGGAGCAGTACTTC.

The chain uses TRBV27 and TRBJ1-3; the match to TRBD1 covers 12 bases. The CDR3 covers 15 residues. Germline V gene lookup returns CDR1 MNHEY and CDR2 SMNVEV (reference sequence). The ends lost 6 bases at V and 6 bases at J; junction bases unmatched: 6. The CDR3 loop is CASRGTGGNENTIYF. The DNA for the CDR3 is TGTGCCAGCAGGGGGACAGGGGGCAACGAAAACACCATATATTTT.

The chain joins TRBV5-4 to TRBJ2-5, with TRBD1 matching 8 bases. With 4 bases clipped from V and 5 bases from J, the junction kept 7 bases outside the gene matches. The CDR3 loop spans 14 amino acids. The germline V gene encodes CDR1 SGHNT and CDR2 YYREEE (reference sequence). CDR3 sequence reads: CASSATGDRETQYF. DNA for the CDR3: TGTGCCAGCAGCGCGACAGGGGACCGGGAGACCCAGTACTTC.

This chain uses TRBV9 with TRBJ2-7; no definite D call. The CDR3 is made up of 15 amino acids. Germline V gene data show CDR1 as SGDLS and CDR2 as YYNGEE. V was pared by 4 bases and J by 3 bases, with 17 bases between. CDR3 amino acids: CASSPTERVDYEQYF. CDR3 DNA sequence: TGTGCCAGCAGCCCAACCGAACGGGTAGACTACGAGCAGTACTTC.

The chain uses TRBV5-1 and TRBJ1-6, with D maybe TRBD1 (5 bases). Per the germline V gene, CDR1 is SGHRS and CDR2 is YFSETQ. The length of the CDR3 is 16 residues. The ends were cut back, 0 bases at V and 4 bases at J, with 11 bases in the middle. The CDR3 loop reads CASSLARQRYNSPLHF. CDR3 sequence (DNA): TGCGCCAGCAGCTTGGCGAGACAGCGATATAATTCACCCCTCCACTTT.

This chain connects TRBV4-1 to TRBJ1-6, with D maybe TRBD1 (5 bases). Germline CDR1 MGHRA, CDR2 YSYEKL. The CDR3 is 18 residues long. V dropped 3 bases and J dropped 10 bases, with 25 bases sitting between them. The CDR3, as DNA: TGCGCCAGCAGCCACGTGCTCAGGGTAGGCCCACGCGAGTCACCCCTCCACTTT. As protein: CASSHVLRVGPRESPLHF.

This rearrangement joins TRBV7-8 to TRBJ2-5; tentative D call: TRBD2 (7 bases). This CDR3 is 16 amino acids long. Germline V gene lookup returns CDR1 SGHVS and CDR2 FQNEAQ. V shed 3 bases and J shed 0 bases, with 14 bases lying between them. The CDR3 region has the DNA TGTGCCAGCAGCTTCGGGGGGACACCGTACCAAGAGACCCAGTACTTC. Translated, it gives CASSFGGTPYQETQYF.